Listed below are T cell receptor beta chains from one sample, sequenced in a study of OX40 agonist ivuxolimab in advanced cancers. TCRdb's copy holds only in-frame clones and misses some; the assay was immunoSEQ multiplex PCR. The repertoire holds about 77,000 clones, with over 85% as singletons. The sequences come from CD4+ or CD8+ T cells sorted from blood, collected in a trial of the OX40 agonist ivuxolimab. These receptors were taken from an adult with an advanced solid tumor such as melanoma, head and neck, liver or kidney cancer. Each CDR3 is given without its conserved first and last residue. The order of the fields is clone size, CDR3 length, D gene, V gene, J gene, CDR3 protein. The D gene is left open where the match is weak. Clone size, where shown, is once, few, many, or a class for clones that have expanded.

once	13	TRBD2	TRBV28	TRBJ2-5	ASSLFRGREETQY
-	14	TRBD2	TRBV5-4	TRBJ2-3	ASSQGLAGGTDTQY
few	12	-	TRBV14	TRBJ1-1	ASSPPGMNTEAF
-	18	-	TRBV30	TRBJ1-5	AWSIPGGGALLNSNQPQH
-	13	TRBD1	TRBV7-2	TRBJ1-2	ASSVGQGGNYGYT
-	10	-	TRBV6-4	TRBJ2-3	ARTRGTDTQY
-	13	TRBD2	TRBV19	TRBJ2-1	ASSIFRGLAGEQF
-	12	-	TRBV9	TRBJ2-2	ASSAGRGRGELF
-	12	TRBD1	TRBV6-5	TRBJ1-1	ASSSGQRDTEAF
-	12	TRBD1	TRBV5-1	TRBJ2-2	ASRTGANTGELF
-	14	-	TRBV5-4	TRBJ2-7	ASSLGGQIPSYEQY
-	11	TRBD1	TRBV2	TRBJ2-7	ASAAGQDYEQY
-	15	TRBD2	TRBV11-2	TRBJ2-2	ASSPFLEAGGTGELF
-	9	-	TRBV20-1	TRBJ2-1	SARRDFEQF
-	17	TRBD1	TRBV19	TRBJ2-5	ASSGQAGTGSRPQETQY
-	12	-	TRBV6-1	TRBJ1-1	ALNSADKNTEAF
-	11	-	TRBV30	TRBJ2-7	AWSGGKPYEQY
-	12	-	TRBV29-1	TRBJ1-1	SVTGPSRNTEAF
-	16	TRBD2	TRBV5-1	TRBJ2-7	ASRVGLAGAKSSYEQY
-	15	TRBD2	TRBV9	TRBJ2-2	ASSVDPGGRRTGELF
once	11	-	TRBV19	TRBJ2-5	ASSGGVQETQY
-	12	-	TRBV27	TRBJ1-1	ASSLGRMNTEAF
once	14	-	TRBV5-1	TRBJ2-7	ASSLAGGSGVYEQY
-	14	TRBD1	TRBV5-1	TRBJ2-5	ASSLGTGILPETQY
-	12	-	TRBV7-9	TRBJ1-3	ASSLNTSGNTIY
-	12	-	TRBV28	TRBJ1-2	ASSLDARDYGYT
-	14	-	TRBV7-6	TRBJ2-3	ASSPRGGMGTDTQY
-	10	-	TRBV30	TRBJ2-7	AWSGGSYEQY
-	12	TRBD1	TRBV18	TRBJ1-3	ASLGTGSGNTIY
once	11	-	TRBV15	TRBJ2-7	ATSRDREYEQY
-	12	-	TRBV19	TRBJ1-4	ASRRDSTLGKLF
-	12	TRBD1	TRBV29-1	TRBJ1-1	SVERDRALPEAF
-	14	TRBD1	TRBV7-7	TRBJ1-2	ASSSDRGMDNYGYT
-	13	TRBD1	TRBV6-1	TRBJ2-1	ASSASGTGGNEQF
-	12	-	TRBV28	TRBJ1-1	ASRLGPRNTEAF
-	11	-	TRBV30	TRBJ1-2	AWSAQGGAGYT
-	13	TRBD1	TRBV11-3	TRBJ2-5	ASSRGTGGWETQY
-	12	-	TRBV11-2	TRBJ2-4	ASSSRLAKNIQY
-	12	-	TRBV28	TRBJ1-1	ASSGRGLNTEAF
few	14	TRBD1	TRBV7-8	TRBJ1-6	ASSRFGDRDNSPLH
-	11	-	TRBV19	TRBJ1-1	ASSHRVHTEAF
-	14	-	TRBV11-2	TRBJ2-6	ASSLGLGSGANVLT
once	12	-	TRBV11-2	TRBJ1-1	ASSLVQVVTEAF
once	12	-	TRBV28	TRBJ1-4	ASRGPSEGEKLF
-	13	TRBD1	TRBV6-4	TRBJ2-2	ASSVTGGITGELF
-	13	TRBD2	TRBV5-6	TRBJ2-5	ASSLTTSGVETQY
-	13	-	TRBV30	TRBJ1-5	AWSRGGGVNQPQH
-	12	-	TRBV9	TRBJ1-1	ASSVGGDNTEAF
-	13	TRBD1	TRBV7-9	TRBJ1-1	ASSLGNRGRTEAF
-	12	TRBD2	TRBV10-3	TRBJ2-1	AISASGPYNEQF